This TCR beta chain originates from a study of OX40 agonist ivuxolimab in advanced cancers. Study-level information: Patients enrolled in dose escalation were diagnosed with hepatocellular carcinoma, melanoma, renal cell or head and neck cancer.

Points on this clone: The antigen is unknown.

Trimming took off 0 bases at V and 7 bases at J, with 15 bases between the two ends. Per germline, CDR1 LGHNA and CDR2 YSLEER. The CDR3 consists of 15 residues. Method: immunoSEQ multiplex PCR; TCRdb's copy keeps in-frame clones and lacks some. The sample lists 65,000 to 95,000 clones, 85% to 95% occurring once. The study's findings and limits: Normalized T-cell clonal expansion was also low in some nonresponders.

Collection of blood occurred at baseline, at cycle 4 day 1, and at cycle 7 day 1. This specimen consisted of CD4+ or CD8+ T cells sorted from blood, obtained in a trial of the OX40 agonist ivuxolimab. The chain couples TRBV4-3 to TRBJ1-2, with D maybe TRBD1 (5 bases). The clonotype comes from an adult with an advanced solid tumor such as melanoma, head and neck, liver or kidney cancer. The CDR3 region is CASSQDPGGWAGYTF. In nucleotides, the CDR3 is TGCGCCAGCAGCCAAGATCCGGGGGGTTGGGCTGGCTACACCTTC.